One and the same sample provided the 11 T cell receptor beta chains below, sequenced in a study of CD8 T cells in ankylosing spondylitis. General study results and limits: Made up of 7 to 9 highly homologous variants, a TCR beta motif appeared characteristic of ankylosing spondylitis blood.

No antigen has been assigned to these receptors. One entry per CDR3 protein results from TCRdb running MiXCR on the 5' RACE reads. The data hold just under 550,000 distinct CDR3 sequences, with 12% observed a single time. Sequenced input: blood, either unsorted or a sorted T cell fraction (not recorded which). All receptors derive from a male donor with ankylosing spondylitis.

The chain links TRBV2 to TRBJ2-3; TRBD2 matches 7 bases. V gave up 2 bases and J gave up 5 bases; unmatched junction bases: 7. Germline CDR1 and CDR2: SNHLY and FYNNEI. This CDR3 is built from 15 residues. Here the CDR3 reads CASSEILASIDTQYF. The DNA of the CDR3 is TGTGCCAGCAGTGAAATACTAGCGTCTATAGATACGCAGTATTTT. Based on the CDR3 plus reference TRBV2 and TRBJ2-3, the full variable domain is EPEVTQTPSHQVTQMGQEVILRCVPISNHLYFYWYRQILGQKVEFLVSFYNNEISEKSEIFDDQFSVERPDGSNFTLKIRSTKLEDSAMYFCASSEILASIDTQYFGPGTRLTVL.

The genes are TRBV30 and TRBJ1-1; D is uncertain. Germline lookup yields CDR1 GTSNPN and CDR2 SVGIG (reference sequence). The CDR3 is 13 residues long. V lost 4 bases to trimming and J lost 5 bases, with 14 bases between them. Here the CDR3 DNA reads TGTGCCTGGATCTTTCACCCGGGGACTGAAGCTTTCTTT. Amino acids: CAWIFHPGTEAFF.

The chain uses TRBV2 and TRBJ2-5; 12 positions match TRBD1. J gave up 5 bases and V 6 bases, and 7 bases lay outside the gene matches. CDR3 length equals 15 residues. CDR1 and CDR2 (germline): SNHLY, FYNNEI. CDR3 region: CASRWDRGPGETQYF. CDR3 sequence (DNA): TGTGCCAGCAGATGGGACAGGGGGCCTGGGGAGACCCAGTACTTC.

This clonotype was observed a few times. V gene TRBV7-2 combines with J gene TRBJ2-1; the match to TRBD1 covers 8 bases. This CDR3 spans 16 amino acids. Germline CDR1 and CDR2: SGHTA and FQGNSA. V shed 5 bases, J shed 0 bases, and the junction held 6 bases outside the gene matches. CDR3 loop: CASSTRDRSSYNEQFF. The CDR3, as DNA: TGTGCCAGCAGCACCCGGGACAGGAGCTCCTACAATGAGCAGTTCTTC.

The chain is built from TRBV27 and TRBJ2-5; D is possibly TRBD2 (5 bases). There are 14 residues in the CDR3. Deletions cut 4 bases from V and 5 bases from J, with 14 bases between. In germline, CDR1 is MNHEY, CDR2 SMNVEV (reference sequence). CDR3 residues: CASSSSGPGETQYF. CDR3 in DNA: TGTGCCAGCAGTTCCTCCGGGCCGGGGGAGACCCAGTACTTC.

The count of this clonotype is one. The chain combines TRBV11-2 with TRBJ2-5, with a possible D match to TRBD2 (6 bases). V dropped 5 bases and J dropped 0 bases, with 7 bases sitting between them. CDR3 size: 13 residues. Germline CDR1 is SGHAT and CDR2 is FQNNGV. The CDR3 region has the DNA TGTGCCAGCAGCGCGGGACACCAAGAGACCCAGTACTTC. The encoded protein is CASSAGHQETQYF.

The rearrangement uses TRBV6-1 and TRBJ1-2; perhaps TRBD1 as D (5 bases). CDR1 is MNHNS and CDR2 is SASEGT in the germline V gene. The CDR3 length is 14 residues. V lost 8 bases and J 0 bases, leaving 13 bases between the germline ends. The CDR3 DNA sequence: TGTGCCAGCTTTTCGGGACTGTCTAACTATGGCTACACCTTC. The encoded protein is CASFSGLSNYGYTF.

This clonotype was counted only a few times. The chain carries TRBV30 and TRBJ2-3; the match to TRBD1 covers 7 bases. The CDR3 consists of 14 residues. CDR1 is GTSNPN and CDR2 is SVGIG in the germline V gene (reference sequence). Losses at the gene ends were 4 bases for V and 6 bases for J; bases not matched to a gene: 10. The chain's CDR3 is CAWMPGQPPDTQYF. The CDR3 DNA reads as TGTGCCTGGATGCCGGGACAGCCTCCTGATACGCAGTATTTT.

This clonotype has more than one count but fewer than ten. This chain joins TRBV5-1 and TRBJ2-5; D unclear. The germline V gene encodes CDR1 SGHRS and CDR2 YFSETQ. The germline V and J ends were trimmed by 0 bases and 5 bases, with 5 bases remaining between them. The CDR3 consists of 12 residues. CDR3 bases: TGCGCCAGCAGCTTGGGGTTTGAGACCCAGTACTTC. Translated: CASSLGFETQYF.

The chain combines TRBV3-1 with TRBJ2-1; 8 nucleotides agree with TRBD2. In germline, CDR1 is LGHDT, CDR2 YNNKEL (reference sequence). The CDR3 loop spans 16 amino acids. The trim removed 4 bases at V and 0 bases at J, leaving 5 bases unmatched. The CDR3 loop is CASSPLAGLSYNEQFF. For the CDR3, the DNA is TGTGCCAGCAGCCCCCTAGCGGGTCTCTCCTACAATGAGCAGTTCTTC.

This clonotype was found many times. V and J are TRBV5-6 and TRBJ2-3; the D is unclear. The germline gives CDR1 SGHDT, CDR2 YYEEEE. The CDR3 runs to 14 residues. Trimming cost V 7 bases and J 2 bases, with 14 bases left between them. In nucleotides, the CDR3 is TGTGCCAGCTCGACTCGGCTCCTCACAGATACGCAGTATTTT. Translating it yields CASSTRLLTDTQYF.